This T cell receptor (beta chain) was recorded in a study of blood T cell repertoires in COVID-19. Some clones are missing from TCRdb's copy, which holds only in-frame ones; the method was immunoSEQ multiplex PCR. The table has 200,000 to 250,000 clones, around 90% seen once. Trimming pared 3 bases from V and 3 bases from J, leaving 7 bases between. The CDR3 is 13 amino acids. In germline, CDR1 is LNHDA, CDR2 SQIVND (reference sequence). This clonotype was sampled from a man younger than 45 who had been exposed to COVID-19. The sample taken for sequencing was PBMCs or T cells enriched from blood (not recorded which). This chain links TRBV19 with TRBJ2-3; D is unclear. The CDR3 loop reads CASSIAETDTQYF. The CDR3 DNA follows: TGTGCCAGTAGTATTGCAGAAACAGATACGCAGTATTTT.